The clone carrying this T cell receptor beta chain was observed a handful of times. Its specificity is not known. The data originate from a study of T cell clonotyping in hematopoietic cell transplantation. Data came from immunoSEQ multiplex PCR; TCRdb stores just in-frame clones and leaves some out. The table has roughly 9,300 clones, approximately 51% seen once. This CDR3 contains 15 residues. From germline, CDR1 is GTSNPN and CDR2 SVGIG (reference sequence). Trimming stripped 7 bases from V and 3 bases from J, with 21 bases between. Study-level points and caveats: Pathologically expanded recipient clonotypes increased progressively from day 30 to day 180 as diversity fell. Without cell sorting, CD4 versus CD8 contributions remain unresolved.

This chain connects TRBV30 to TRBJ1-2; D unclear. The sequence came from a female patient aged 50-59 years who had an allogeneic stem cell transplant from an unrelated donor, so the T cells may come from the graft donor. Some clones in this sample may be carry-over from other donors' samples. The input for sequencing was peripheral blood mononuclear cells, taken 100 days after allogeneic stem cell transplant. CDR3 amino acids: CASLMESLRHYGYTF. The CDR3 nucleotides are TGTGCCTCACTTATGGAGTCACTGCGACACTATGGCTACACCTTC.